This TCR beta chain was captured in a study of radiotherapy plus CTLA-4 blockade in lung cancer. Focal radiation with ipilimumab CTLA-4 blockade was given to patients with chemo-refractory metastatic non-small-cell lung cancer. Details on this clone: The antigen is unknown.

Repertoires were generated with immunoSEQ multiplex PCR, while TCRdb's copy carries only in-frame clones and drops some. Of 65,000 to 100,000 clones in the sample, around 83% were seen once. V dropped 2 bases and J dropped 11 bases, with 15 bases sitting between them. This CDR3 is built from 13 residues. Looked up from germline, CDR1 is MGHDK and CDR2 is SYGVNS. Study-wide findings and caveats: Following radiotherapy plus ipilimumab, tumor-derived TCR clones expanded in the blood.

The clonotype originates from a human donor with non-small cell lung cancer who had stable disease on radiotherapy plus ipilimumab. The sample consisted of peripheral blood, taken from a patient treated with radiotherapy plus ipilimumab. V gene TRBV25-1 combines with J gene TRBJ1-1; D might be TRBD1 (5 bases). The CDR3 DNA reads as TGTGCCAGCAGTGAACGACTTAAAAGGGGTGCTTTCTTT. Residues: CASSERLKRGAFF.